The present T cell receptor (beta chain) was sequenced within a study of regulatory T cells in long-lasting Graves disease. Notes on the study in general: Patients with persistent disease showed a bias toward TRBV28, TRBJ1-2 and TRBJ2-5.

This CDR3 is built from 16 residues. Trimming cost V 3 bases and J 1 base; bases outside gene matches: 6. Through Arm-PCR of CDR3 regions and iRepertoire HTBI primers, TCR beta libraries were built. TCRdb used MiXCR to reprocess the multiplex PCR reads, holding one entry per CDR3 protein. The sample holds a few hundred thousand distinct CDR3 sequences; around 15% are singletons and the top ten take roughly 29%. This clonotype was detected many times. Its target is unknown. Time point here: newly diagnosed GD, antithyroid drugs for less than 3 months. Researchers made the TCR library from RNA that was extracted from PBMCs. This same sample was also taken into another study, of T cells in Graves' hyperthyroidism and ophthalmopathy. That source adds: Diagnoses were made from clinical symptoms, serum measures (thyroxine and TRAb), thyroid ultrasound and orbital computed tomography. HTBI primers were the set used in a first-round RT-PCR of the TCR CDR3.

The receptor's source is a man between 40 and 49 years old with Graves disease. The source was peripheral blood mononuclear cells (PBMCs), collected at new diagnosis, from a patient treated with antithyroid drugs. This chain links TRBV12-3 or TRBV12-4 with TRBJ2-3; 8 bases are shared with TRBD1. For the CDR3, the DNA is TGTGCCAGCAGTTTTTCAGGGACAGGACGCACAGATACGCAGTATTTT. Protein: CASSFSGTGRTDTQYF.